The TCR beta chain described here comes from a study of cytomegalovirus exposure and HLA in healthy donors. Study-wide results and caveats: Donors were assumed by presence/absence analyses to have roughly uniform sequencing depth.

Concerning this clone itself: Its antigen is undetermined.

With 60 Vbeta and 13 Jbeta primers, the PCR was carried out. TCRdb's copy holds only in-frame clones and misses some; the assay was immunoSEQ multiplex PCR. The profile covers 150,000 to 200,000 clones, with roughly 79% appearing a single time and roughly 0.99% taken by the ten largest. V shed 0 bases and J shed 0 bases, with 9 bases lying between them. The CDR3 has 14 residues. Germline values: CDR1 GTSNPN, CDR2 SVGIG (reference sequence). The source is a woman aged 40 to 55 in good health and CMV-seronegative. The sequenced material came from PBMCs. The chain is built from TRBV30 and TRBJ2-7; no reliable D call. As DNA, the CDR3 is TGTGCCTGGAGTGTGGGCAGTTTCTCCTACGAGCAGTACTTC. Protein: CAWSVGSFSYEQYF.